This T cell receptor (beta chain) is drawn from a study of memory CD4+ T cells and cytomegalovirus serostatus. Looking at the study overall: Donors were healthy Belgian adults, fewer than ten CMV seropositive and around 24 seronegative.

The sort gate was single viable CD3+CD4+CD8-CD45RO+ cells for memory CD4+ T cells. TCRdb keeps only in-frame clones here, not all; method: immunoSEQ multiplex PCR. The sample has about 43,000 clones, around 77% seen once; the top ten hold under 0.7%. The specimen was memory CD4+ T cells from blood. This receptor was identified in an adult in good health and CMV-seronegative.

Here the CDR3 reads CSAFKGEQYF. The CDR3 DNA sequence: TGCAGTGCATTCAAGGGCGAGCAGTACTTC. This rearrangement joins TRBV20-1 to TRBJ2-7; unclear D gene. CDR1 and CDR2 (germline): DFQATT, SNEGSKA (reference sequence). The CDR3 contains 10 residues. The V end was cut by 6 bases, the J end by 6 bases, with 9 bases between.